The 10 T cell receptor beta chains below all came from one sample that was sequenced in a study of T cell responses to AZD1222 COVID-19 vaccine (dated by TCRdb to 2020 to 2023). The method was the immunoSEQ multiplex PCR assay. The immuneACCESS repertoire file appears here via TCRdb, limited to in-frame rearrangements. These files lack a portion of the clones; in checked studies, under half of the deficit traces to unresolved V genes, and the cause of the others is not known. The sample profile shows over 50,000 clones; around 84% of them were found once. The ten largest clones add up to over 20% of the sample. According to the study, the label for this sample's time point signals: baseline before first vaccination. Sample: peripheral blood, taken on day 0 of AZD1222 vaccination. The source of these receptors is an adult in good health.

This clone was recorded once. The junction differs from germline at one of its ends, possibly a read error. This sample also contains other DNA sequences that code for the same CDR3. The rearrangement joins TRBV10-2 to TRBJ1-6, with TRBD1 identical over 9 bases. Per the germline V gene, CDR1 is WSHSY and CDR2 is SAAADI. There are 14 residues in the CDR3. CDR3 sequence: CASSTGGVNSPLHF. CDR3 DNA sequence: TGCGCCAGCAGCACAGGGGGCGTAAATTCACCCCTTCACTTT.

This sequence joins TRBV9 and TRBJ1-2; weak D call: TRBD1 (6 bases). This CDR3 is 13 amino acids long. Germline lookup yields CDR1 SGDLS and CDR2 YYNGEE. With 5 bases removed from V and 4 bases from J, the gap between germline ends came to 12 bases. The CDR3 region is CASRGQLGYGYTF. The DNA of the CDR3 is TGTGCCAGCAGAGGACAGTTGGGCTATGGCTACACCTTC.

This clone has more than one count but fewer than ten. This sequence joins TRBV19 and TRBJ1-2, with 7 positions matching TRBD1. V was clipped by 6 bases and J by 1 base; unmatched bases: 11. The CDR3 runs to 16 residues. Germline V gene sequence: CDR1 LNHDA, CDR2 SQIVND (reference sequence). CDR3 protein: CASRPGQDDINYGYTF. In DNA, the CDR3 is TGTGCCAGTAGGCCTGGACAGGACGATATTAACTATGGCTACACCTTC.

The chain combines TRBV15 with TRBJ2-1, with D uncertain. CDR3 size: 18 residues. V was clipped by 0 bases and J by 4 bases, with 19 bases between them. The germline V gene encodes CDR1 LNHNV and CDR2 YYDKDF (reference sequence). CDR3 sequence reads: CATSRDPPGHGLYNEQFF. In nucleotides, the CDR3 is TGTGCCACCAGCAGAGACCCCCCCGGGCACGGGCTGTACAATGAGCAGTTCTTC.

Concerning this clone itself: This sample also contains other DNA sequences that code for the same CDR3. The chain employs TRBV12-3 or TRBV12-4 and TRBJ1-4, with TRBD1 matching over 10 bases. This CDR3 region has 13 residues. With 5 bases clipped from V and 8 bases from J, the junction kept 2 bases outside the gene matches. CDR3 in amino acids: CASSRTGGEKLFF. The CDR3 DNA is TGTGCCAGCAGTCGGACAGGGGGGGAAAAACTGTTTTTT.

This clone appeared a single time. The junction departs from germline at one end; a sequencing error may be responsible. The CDR3 is CATSLTFQQETQYF. The CDR3 coding sequence is TGTGCCACCAGTTTAACTTTCCAACAAGAGACCCAGTACTTC. This chain links TRBV27 with TRBJ2-5; D call uncertain. The CDR3 sequence is 14 residues long. CDR1 is MNHEY and CDR2 is SMNVEV in the germline V gene (reference sequence).

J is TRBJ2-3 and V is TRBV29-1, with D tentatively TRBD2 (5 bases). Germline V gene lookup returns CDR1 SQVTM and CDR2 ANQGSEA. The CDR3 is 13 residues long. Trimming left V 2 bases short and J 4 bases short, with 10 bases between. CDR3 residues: CSVELAGPDTQYF. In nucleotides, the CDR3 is TGCAGCGTTGAACTAGCTGGCCCAGATACGCAGTATTTT.

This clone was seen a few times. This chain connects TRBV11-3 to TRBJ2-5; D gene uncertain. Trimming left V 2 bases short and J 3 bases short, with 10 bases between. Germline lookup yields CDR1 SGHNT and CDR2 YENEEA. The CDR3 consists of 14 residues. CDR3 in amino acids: CASSLRPAKETQYF. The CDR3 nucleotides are TGTGCCAGCAGCTTACGTCCTGCCAAAGAGACCCAGTACTTC.

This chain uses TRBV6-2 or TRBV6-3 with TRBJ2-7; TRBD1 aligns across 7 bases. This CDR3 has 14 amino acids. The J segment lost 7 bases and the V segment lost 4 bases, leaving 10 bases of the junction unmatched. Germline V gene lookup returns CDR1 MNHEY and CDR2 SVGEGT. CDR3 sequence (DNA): TGTGCCAGCAGTTCAGGGACAGAGCTACGGGAGCAGTACTTC. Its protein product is CASSSGTELREQYF.

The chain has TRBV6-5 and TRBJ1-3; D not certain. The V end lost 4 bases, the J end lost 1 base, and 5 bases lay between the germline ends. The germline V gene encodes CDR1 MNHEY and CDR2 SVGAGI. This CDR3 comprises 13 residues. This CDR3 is CASSSTSGNTIYF. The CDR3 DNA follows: TGTGCCAGCAGTTCAACTTCTGGAAACACCATATATTTT.